This TCR beta chain was captured by sequencing in a study of T cells in Graves' hyperthyroidism and ophthalmopathy. Amplification yielded TCR beta CDR3 regions, with RNA transcripts as the source. An initial round of RT-PCR targeting the TCR CDR3 relied on the HTBI primer set. TCRdb reprocessed the multiplex PCR reads with MiXCR, giving one entry per CDR3 protein. In the table there are some 570,000 distinct CDR3 sequences, 17% of which are singletons. This CDR3 is 19 amino acids long. Germline lookup yields CDR1 SGHTA and CDR2 FQGTGA. V lost 0 bases and J lost 11, with 26 bases in between. Fresh peripheral blood, about 10 ml of it, supplied the PBMCs.

This rearrangement joins TRBV7-3 to TRBJ1-6; no clear D gene. Sequencing used blood. The receptor comes from a woman younger than 35 with Graves' ophthalmopathy. The CDR3 nucleotides are TGTGCCAGCAGCTTAACGGGGAGACCGTCAGTCTTTACCCCAACACCCCTCCACTTT. This translates into CASSLTGRPSVFTPTPLHF.